This TCR beta chain was identified in a study of OX40 agonist ivuxolimab in advanced cancers. The overall study: Prior checkpoint blockade (anti-PD-1, anti-PD-L1 or anti-CTLA-4) was permitted; roughly 40% had it.

Points from the study as a whole: Doses of 0.1 to 3.0 mg/kg were accompanied by clonal expansion of CD4+ and CD8+ blood T cells by week 6. Antigen specificity of clonally expanded peripheral T cells was not established.

With regard to this clone: The antigen is unknown.

Clones were read by immunoSEQ multiplex PCR, and TCRdb kept only the in-frame ones, dropping some. The profile shows approximately 31,000 clones, roughly 90% of them singletons. Germline CDR1 is MDHEN and CDR2 is SYDVKM. V was trimmed by 1 base and J by 5 bases, leaving 8 bases between them. CDR3 size: 14 residues. This clonotype was sampled from an adult with an advanced solid tumor such as melanoma, head and neck, liver or kidney cancer. The sequencing here drew on CD4+ or CD8+ T cells sorted from blood, taken in a trial of the OX40 agonist ivuxolimab. The gene calls are TRBV28 and TRBJ2-2; TRBD2 might be the D (6 bases). The CDR3 nucleotides read TGTGCCAGCAGTTTATTGGGGAGGACCGGGGAGCTGTTTTTT. This translates into CASSLLGRTGELFF.